The entry that follows covers one T cell receptor (beta chain) sequence. CDR3 length equals 15 residues. From germline, CDR1 is SGHTA and CDR2 FQGNSA. The J segment lost 8 bases and the V segment lost 3 bases, leaving 8 bases of the junction unmatched. Study processing details: Estimated nucleated cell counts came from reference gene primer amplification. The method was immunoSEQ multiplex PCR; TCRdb's version includes in-frame clones alone and lacks a portion of them. V and J calls and clone size are copied from that table; D and trimming were computed from the DNA. The sample carries approximately 31,000 clones, 88% recorded once. The data are from a study of blood T cell repertoires in COVID-19. Overall study context: The United States, Italy and Spain supplied acute and convalescent COVID-19 samples. The analysed material was cDNA or gDNA that came from T cells, B-cell-depleted T cells, or PBMCs.

V and J are TRBV7-2 and TRBJ1-2, with 11 bases lining up with TRBD1. Sequencing input: peripheral blood. The sequence was obtained from a human donor with active COVID-19. The donor label of this sample is uncertain. The CDR3 nucleotides read TGTGCCAGCAGCTTCAATCCGGGACAGGGGGAAGGCTACACCTTC. Translating it yields CASSFNPGQGEGYTF.